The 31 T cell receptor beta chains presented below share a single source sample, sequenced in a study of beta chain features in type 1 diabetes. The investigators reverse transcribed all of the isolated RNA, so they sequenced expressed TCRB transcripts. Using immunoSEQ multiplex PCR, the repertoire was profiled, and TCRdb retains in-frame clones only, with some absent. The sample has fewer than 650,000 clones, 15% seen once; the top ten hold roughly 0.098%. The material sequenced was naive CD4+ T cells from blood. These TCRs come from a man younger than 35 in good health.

In DNA form, the CDR3 reads TGTGCCAGCAGTAAACAGGGCCTGACCAAAAACATTCAGTACTTC. Its translation is CASSKQGLTKNIQYF. The chain combines TRBV27 with TRBJ2-4; possibly TRBD1 for D (6 bases). Deletions cut 5 bases from V and 2 bases from J, with 13 bases between. CDR1 is MNHEY and CDR2 is SMNVEV in the germline V gene (reference sequence). The CDR3 is 15 amino acids.

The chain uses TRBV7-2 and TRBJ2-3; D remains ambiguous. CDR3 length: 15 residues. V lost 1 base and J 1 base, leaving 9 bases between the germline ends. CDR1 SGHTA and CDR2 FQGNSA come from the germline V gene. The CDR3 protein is CASSLGAGGTDTQYF. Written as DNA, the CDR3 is TGTGCCAGCAGCTTAGGGGCAGGCGGCACAGATACGCAGTATTTT.

CDR3 in DNA: TGCAGTGGTCAAAAAGAGACCCAGTACTTC. Translating it yields CSGQKETQYF. The gene calls are TRBV20-1 and TRBJ2-5; D is uncertain. The V gene lost 7 bases and the J gene lost 3 bases, with 6 bases spanning the gap. This CDR3 comprises 10 residues. Germline CDR1 is DFQATT and CDR2 is SNEGSKA (reference sequence).

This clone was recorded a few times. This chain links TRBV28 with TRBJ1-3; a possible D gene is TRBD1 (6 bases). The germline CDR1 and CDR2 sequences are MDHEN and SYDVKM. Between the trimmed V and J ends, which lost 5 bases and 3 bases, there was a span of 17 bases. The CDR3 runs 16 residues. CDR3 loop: CASSPGRGHGGNTIYF. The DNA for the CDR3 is TGTGCCAGCAGTCCCGGACGGGGGCATGGTGGAAACACCATATATTTT.

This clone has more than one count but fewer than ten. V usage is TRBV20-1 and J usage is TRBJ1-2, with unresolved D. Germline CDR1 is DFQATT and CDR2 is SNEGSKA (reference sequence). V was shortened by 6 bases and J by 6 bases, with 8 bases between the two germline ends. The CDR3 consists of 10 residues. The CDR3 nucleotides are TGCAGTGCCACCATTAATGGCTACACCTTC. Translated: CSATINGYTF.

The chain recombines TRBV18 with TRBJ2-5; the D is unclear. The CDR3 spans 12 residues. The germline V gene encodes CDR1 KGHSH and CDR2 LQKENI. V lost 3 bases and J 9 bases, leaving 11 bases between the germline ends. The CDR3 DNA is TGTGCCAGCTCACCTGGTACCTTGGCCCAGTACTTC. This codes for CASSPGTLAQYF.

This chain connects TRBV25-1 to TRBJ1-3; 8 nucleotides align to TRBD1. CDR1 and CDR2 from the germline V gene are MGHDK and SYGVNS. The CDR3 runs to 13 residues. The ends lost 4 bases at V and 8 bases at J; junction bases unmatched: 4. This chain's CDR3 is CASSVTGGHTIYF. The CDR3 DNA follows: TGTGCCAGCAGTGTTACAGGGGGGCACACCATATATTTT.

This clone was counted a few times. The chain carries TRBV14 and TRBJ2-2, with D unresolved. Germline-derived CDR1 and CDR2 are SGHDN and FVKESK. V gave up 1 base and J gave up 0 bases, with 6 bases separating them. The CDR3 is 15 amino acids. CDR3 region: CASSQGQSNTGELFF. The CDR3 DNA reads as TGTGCCAGCAGCCAAGGACAATCGAACACCGGGGAGCTGTTTTTT.

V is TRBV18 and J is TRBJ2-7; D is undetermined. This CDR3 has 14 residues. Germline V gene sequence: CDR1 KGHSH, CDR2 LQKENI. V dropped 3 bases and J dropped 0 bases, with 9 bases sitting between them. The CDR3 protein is CASSPGEISYEQYF. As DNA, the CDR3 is TGTGCCAGCTCACCTGGGGAAATCTCCTACGAGCAGTACTTC.

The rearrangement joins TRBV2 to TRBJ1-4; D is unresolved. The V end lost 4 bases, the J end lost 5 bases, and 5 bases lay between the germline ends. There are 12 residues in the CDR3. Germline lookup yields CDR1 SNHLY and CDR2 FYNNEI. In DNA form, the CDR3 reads TGTGCCAGCAGTGTTTGGAATGAAAAACTGTTTTTT. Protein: CASSVWNEKLFF.

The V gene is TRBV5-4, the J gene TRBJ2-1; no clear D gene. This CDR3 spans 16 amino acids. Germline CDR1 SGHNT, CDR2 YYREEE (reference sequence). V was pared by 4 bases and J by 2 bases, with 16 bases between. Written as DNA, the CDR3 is TGTGCCAGCAGCCAAGGGCTACTCCTCACCTACAATGAGCAGTTCTTC. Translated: CASSQGLLLTYNEQFF.

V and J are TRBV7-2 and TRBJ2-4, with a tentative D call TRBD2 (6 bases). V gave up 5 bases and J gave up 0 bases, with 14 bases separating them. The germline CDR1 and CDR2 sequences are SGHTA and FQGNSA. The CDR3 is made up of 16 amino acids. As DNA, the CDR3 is TGTGCCAGCAGCCCTAACGGAGGGTTAGCCAAAAACATTCAGTACTTC. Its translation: CASSPNGGLAKNIQYF.

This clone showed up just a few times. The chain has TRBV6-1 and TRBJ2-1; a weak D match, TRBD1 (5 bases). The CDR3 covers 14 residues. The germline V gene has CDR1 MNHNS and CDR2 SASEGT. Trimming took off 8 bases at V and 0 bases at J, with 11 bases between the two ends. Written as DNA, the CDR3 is TGTGCCAGCCCAGGGCCCAGCTCCTACAATGAGCAGTTCTTC. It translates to CASPGPSSYNEQFF.

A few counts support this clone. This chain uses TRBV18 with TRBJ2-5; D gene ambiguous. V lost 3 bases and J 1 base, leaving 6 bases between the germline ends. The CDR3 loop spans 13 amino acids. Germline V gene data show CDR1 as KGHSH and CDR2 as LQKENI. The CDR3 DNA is TGTGCCAGCTCACCCAGGAGCCAAGAGACCCAGTACTTC. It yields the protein CASSPRSQETQYF.

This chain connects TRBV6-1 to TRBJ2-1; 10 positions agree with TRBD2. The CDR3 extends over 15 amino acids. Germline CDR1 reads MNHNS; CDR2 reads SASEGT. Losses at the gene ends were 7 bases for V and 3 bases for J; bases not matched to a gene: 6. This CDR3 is CASTLAGVIYNEQFF. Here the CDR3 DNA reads TGTGCCAGCACCCTAGCGGGAGTCATCTACAATGAGCAGTTCTTC.

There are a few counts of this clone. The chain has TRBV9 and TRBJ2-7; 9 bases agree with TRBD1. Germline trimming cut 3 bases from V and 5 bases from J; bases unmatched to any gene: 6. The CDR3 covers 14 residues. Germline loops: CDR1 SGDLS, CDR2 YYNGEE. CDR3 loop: CASSGRDREDEQYF. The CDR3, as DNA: TGTGCCAGCAGCGGGAGGGACAGGGAGGACGAGCAGTACTTC. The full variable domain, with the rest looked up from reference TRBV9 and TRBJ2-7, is DSGVTQTPKHLITATGQRVTLRCSPRSGDLSVYWYQQSLDQGLQFLIQYYNGEERAKGNILERFSAQQFPDLHSELNLSSLELGDSALYFCASSGRDREDEQYFGPGTRLTVT.

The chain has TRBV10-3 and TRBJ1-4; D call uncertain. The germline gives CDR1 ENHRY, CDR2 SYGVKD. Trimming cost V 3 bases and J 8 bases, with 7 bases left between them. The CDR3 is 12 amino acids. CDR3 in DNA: TGTGCCATCAGTGACGACCGGGAAAAACTGTTTTTT. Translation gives CAISDDREKLFF.

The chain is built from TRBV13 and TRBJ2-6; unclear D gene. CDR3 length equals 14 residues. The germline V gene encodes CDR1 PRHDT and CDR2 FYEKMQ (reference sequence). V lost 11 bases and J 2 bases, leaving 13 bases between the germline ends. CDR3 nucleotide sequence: TGTGCCGGAGAACGGCTCGCTGGGGCCAACGTCCTGACTTTC. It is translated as CAGERLAGANVLTF.

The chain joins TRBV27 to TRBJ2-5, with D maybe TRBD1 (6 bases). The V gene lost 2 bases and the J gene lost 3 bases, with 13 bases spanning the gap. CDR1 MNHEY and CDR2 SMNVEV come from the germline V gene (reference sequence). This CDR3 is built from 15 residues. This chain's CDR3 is CASSLGQGIEETQYF. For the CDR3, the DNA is TGTGCCAGCAGTTTAGGGCAGGGGATTGAAGAGACCCAGTACTTC.

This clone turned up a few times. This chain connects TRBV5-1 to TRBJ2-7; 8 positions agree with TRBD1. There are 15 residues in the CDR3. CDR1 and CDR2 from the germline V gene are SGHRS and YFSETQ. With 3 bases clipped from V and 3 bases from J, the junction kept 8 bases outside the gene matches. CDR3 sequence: CASSSGQGAHYEQYF. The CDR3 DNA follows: TGCGCCAGCAGCTCCGGGCAGGGGGCTCACTACGAGCAGTACTTC.

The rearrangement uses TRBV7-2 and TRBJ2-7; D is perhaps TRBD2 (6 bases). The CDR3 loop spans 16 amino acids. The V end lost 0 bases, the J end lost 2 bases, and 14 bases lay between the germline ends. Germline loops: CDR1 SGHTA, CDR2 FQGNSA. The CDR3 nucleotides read TGTGCCAGCAGCTTAGCAGTTCTGGCGGGGCCCTACGAGCAGTACTTC. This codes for CASSLAVLAGPYEQYF.

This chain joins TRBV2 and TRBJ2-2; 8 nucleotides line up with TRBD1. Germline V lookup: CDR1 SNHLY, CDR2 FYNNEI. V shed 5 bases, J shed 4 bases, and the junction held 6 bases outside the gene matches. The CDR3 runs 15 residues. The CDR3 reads CASSYWTGTTGELFF. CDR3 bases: TGTGCCAGCAGTTACTGGACAGGGACCACCGGGGAGCTGTTTTTT.

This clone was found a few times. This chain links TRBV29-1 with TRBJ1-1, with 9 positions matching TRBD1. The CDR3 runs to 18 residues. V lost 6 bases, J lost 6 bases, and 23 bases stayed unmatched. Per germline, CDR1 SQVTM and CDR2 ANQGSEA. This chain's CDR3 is CSVGLIRTGAYEKAEAFF. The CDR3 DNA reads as TGCAGCGTGGGGCTTATTCGGACAGGGGCTTATGAAAAGGCTGAAGCTTTCTTT.

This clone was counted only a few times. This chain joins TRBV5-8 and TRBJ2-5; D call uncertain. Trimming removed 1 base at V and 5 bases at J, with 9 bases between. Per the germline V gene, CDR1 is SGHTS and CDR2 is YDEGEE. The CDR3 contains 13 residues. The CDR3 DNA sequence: TGTGCCAGCAGCTTGTGGCAGTTGGAGACCCAGTACTTC. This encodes CASSLWQLETQYF.

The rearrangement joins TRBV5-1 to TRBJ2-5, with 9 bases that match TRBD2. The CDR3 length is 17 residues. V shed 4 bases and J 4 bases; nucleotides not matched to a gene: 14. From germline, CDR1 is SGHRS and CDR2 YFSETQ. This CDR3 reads CASSLGDSGSGAETQYF. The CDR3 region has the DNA TGCGCCAGCAGCCTCGGTGATAGCGGGAGTGGTGCAGAGACCCAGTACTTC.

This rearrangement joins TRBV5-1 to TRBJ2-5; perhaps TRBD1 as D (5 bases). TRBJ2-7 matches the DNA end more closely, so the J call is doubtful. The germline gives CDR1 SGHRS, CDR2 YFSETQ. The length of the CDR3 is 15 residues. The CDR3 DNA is TGCGCCAGCAGCCCTCAGGGCGCCACCTCCTACGAGCAGTACTTC. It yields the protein CASSPQGATSYEQYF.

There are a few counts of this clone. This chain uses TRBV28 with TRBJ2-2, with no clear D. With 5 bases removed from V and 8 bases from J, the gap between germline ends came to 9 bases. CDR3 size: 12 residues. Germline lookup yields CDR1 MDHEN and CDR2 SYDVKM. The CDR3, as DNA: TGTGCCAGCAGTCCCCCCCGAGGGGAGCTGTTTTTT. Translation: CASSPPRGELFF.

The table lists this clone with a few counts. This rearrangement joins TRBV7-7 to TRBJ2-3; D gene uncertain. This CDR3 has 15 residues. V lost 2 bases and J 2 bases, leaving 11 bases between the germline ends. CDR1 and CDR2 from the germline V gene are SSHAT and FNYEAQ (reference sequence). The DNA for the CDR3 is TGTGCCAGCAGCTTAACGCCATCCCACACAGATACGCAGTATTTT. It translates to CASSLTPSHTDTQYF.

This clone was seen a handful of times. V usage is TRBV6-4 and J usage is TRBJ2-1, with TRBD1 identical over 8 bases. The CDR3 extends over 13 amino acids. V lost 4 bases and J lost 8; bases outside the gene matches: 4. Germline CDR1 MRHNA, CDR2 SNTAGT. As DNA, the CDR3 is TGTGCCAGCAGTGGACAGGGGTTCGATGAGCAGTTCTTC. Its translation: CASSGQGFDEQFF.

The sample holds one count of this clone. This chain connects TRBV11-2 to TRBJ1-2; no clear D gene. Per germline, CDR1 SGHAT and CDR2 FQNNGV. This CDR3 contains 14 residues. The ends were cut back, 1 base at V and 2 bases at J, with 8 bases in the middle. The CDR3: CASSLVDVNYGYTF. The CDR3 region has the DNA TGTGCCAGCAGCTTAGTAGACGTCAACTATGGCTACACCTTC. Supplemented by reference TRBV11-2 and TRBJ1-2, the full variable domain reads EAGVAQSPRYKIIEKRQSVAFWCNPISGHATLYWYQQILGQGPKLLIQFQNNGVVDDSQLPKDRFSAERLKGVDSTLKIQPAKLEDSAVYLCASSLVDVNYGYTFGSGTRLTVV.

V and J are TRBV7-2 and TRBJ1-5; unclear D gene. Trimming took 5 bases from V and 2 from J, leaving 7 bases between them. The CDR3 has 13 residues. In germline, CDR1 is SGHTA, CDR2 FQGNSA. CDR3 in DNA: TGTGCCAGCAGCCCCGGTCGCAATCAGCCCCAGCATTTT. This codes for CASSPGRNQPQHF.